These 18 T cell receptor beta chains share one sample of origin, sequenced in a study of blood T cell repertoires in COVID-19 (dated by TCRdb to 2018 to 2020). The library relied on the immunoSEQ multiplex PCR assay. The clones in this table, taken by TCRdb from immuneACCESS, are in-frame only. Not every clone is retained; where verified, under half of the shortfall comes from an unresolved V gene, and the cause of the rest is unknown. In this sample the table shows around 300,000 clones, 80% to 95% of which occur a single time. The top ten hold about 2.2% of the sample. Sequencing used peripheral blood. These receptors all come from a young woman with COVID-19, enrolled during active disease.

The CDR3 loop is CASSLESVSGNTIYF. The DNA of the CDR3 is TGTGCCAGCAGCTTAGAATCGGTCTCTGGAAACACCATATATTTT. The chain employs TRBV7-2 and TRBJ1-3; D unresolved. Germline V gene lookup returns CDR1 SGHTA and CDR2 FQGNSA. This CDR3 comprises 15 residues. Trimming left V 1 base short and J 0 bases short, with 7 bases between. Using reference TRBV7-2 and TRBJ1-3 for the parts outside the CDR3, the full variable domain is GAGVSQSPSNKVTEKGKDVELRCDPISGHTALYWYRQSLGQGLEFLIYFQGNSAPDKSGLPSDRFSAERTGGSVSTLTIQRTQQEDSAVYLCASSLESVSGNTIYFGEGSWLTVV.

The genes are TRBV13 and TRBJ2-3; 7 positions agree with TRBD2. CDR1 and CDR2 (germline): PRHDT, FYEKMQ (reference sequence). The CDR3 contains 15 residues. Trimming cost V 4 bases and J 0 bases; bases outside gene matches: 4. As DNA, the CDR3 is TGTGCCAGCAGCTCACACGGGGGGAGCACAGATACGCAGTATTTT. Protein sequence: CASSSHGGSTDTQYF.

The chain couples TRBV5-1 to TRBJ1-2, with 8 positions matching TRBD1. The ends lost 0 bases at V and 0 bases at J; junction bases unmatched: 4. This CDR3 spans 16 amino acids. The V gene's germline CDR1 is SGHRS and CDR2 YFSETQ. The CDR3 DNA reads TGCGCCAGCAGCTTGGGAGGACAGGGTCCTAACTATGGCTACACCTTC. Its translation: CASSLGGQGPNYGYTF.

This clone has just one count. V usage is TRBV6-1 and J usage is TRBJ1-1; D not certain. This CDR3 spans 15 amino acids. With 2 bases removed from V and 0 bases from J, the gap between germline ends came to 10 bases. Germline V lookup: CDR1 MNHNS, CDR2 SASEGT. CDR3 nucleotides: TGTGCCAGCAGTGAATGGGGAGGCCTGAACACTGAAGCTTTCTTT. Encoded protein: CASSEWGGLNTEAFF.

The rearrangement joins TRBV6-1 to TRBJ1-2, with 7 bases identical to TRBD1. V trimming: 3 bases; J trimming: 2 bases; junction bases outside the gene matches: 9. The CDR3 consists of 16 residues. CDR1 is MNHNS, CDR2 SASEGT, per germline. The CDR3 DNA reads TGTGCCAGCAGTGATCGAGGGGGCGCTGGGAACTATGGCTACACCTTC. Translated: CASSDRGGAGNYGYTF.

V usage is TRBV25-1 and J usage is TRBJ2-1; D remains unclear. Germline lookup yields CDR1 MGHDK and CDR2 SYGVNS. This CDR3 region has 15 residues. Trimming shortened V by 3 bases and J by 0 bases, and 9 bases separated the two germline ends. This CDR3 reads CASSDVSSSYNEQFF. CDR3 sequence (DNA): TGTGCCAGCAGTGATGTGTCCAGCTCCTACAATGAGCAGTTCTTC.

The CDR3 region has the DNA TGTGCCAGCAGCCTGGGACTAGCGCCGTACAATGAGCAGTTCTTC. This sequence encodes CASSLGLAPYNEQFF. J is TRBJ2-1 and V is TRBV11-2; 10 nucleotides match TRBD2. Per germline, CDR1 SGHAT and CDR2 FQNNGV. With 5 bases clipped from V and 4 bases from J, the junction kept 5 bases outside the gene matches. This CDR3 is 15 amino acids long. The variable domain in full, completed from reference TRBV11-2 and TRBJ2-1, reads EAGVAQSPRYKIIEKRQSVAFWCNPISGHATLYWYQQILGQGPKLLIQFQNNGVVDDSQLPKDRFSAERLKGVDSTLKIQPAKLEDSAVYLCASSLGLAPYNEQFFGPGTRLTVL.

The chain employs TRBV14 and TRBJ1-4; D unclear. This CDR3 region has 16 residues. CDR1 and CDR2 (germline): SGHDN, FVKESK. V lost 4 bases, J lost 4 bases, and 16 bases lay in between. The CDR3 is CASSPIGGRYNEKLFF. The CDR3 region has the DNA TGTGCCAGCAGCCCCATCGGCGGCAGATATAATGAAAAACTGTTTTTT.

V is TRBV6-5 and J is TRBJ2-7; 8 nucleotides agree with TRBD2. The CDR3 is made up of 14 amino acids. Per the germline V gene, CDR1 is MNHEY and CDR2 is SVGAGI. V lost 7 bases and J lost 0; bases outside the gene matches: 5. The CDR3 nucleotides are TGTGCCAGCACCCAACTAGCGGTCTCCTACGAGCAGTACTTC. This codes for CASTQLAVSYEQYF.

The chain joins TRBV5-6 to TRBJ2-7, with TRBD1 matching over 7 bases. Germline V gene lookup returns CDR1 SGHDT and CDR2 YYEEEE. The CDR3 consists of 13 residues. V dropped 4 bases and J dropped 7; count of bases not matched to a gene: 8. The DNA of the CDR3 is TGTGCCAGCAGCCCGACAGGGTACGGGGAGCAGTACTTC. The encoded protein is CASSPTGYGEQYF.

The chain carries TRBV11-2 and TRBJ2-1; a weak D match, TRBD2 (5 bases). The V gene lost 5 bases and the J gene lost 12 bases, with 20 bases spanning the gap. Germline V gene lookup returns CDR1 SGHAT and CDR2 FQNNGV. The CDR3 sequence is 14 residues long. The chain's CDR3 is CASSRSPGLGGQFF. For the CDR3, the DNA is TGTGCCAGCAGCAGAAGCCCCGGACTCGGTGGGCAGTTCTTC.

The chain carries TRBV11-3 and TRBJ2-1, with TRBD2 matching 10 bases. The trim removed 1 base at V and 4 bases at J, leaving 1 base unmatched. The CDR3 runs to 15 residues. CDR1 is SGHNT and CDR2 is YENEEA in the germline V gene. Here the CDR3 reads CASSLGTSGYNEQFF. The CDR3 DNA reads TGTGCCAGCAGCTTAGGGACTAGCGGTTACAATGAGCAGTTCTTC.

This sequence joins TRBV19 and TRBJ1-1; D possibly corresponds to TRBD1 (6 bases). Germline CDR1 and CDR2: LNHDA and SQIVND (reference sequence). V lost 1 base, J lost 8 bases, and 8 bases lay in between. This CDR3 region has 12 residues. The CDR3 region has the DNA TGTGCCAGTAGTATAGGGGGACAAGAAGCTTTCTTT. The encoded protein is CASSIGGQEAFF.

This chain joins TRBV6-6 and TRBJ2-7; TRBD1 might be the D (6 bases). This CDR3 is 13 amino acids long. Germline values: CDR1 MNHNY, CDR2 SVGAGI (reference sequence). The V end was cut by 6 bases, the J end by 4 bases, with 13 bases between. DNA of the CDR3: TGTGCCAGCAGCCTTTCCCAGGGGTACGAGCAGTACTTC. This encodes CASSLSQGYEQYF.

This chain links TRBV11-2 with TRBJ2-1; 9 positions agree with TRBD1. The length of the CDR3 is 16 residues. The V gene end was trimmed by 5 bases and the J gene end by 3 bases; junction bases not matched to a gene: 8. CDR1 is SGHAT and CDR2 is FQNNGV in the germline V gene. The CDR3 loop is CASSDRVGQGYNEQFF. The CDR3 region has the DNA TGTGCCAGCAGCGATAGGGTGGGACAGGGCTACAATGAGCAGTTCTTC. The whole variable domain, remainder taken from reference TRBV11-2 and TRBJ2-1, is EAGVAQSPRYKIIEKRQSVAFWCNPISGHATLYWYQQILGQGPKLLIQFQNNGVVDDSQLPKDRFSAERLKGVDSTLKIQPAKLEDSAVYLCASSDRVGQGYNEQFFGPGTRLTVL.

The rearrangement links TRBV11-2 to TRBJ2-5, with a weak D call TRBD1 (5 bases). CDR1 is SGHAT, CDR2 FQNNGV, per germline. V was cut by 1 base and J by 1 base, with 10 bases left in between. CDR3 length equals 15 residues. The CDR3 region is CASSLVQATQETQYF. The CDR3 coding sequence is TGTGCCAGCAGCTTAGTACAGGCAACCCAAGAGACCCAGTACTTC.

The V and J genes are TRBV7-2 and TRBJ2-1; 7 positions match TRBD1. This CDR3 has 13 amino acids. V gave up 5 bases and J gave up 6 bases; unmatched junction bases: 4. The germline gives CDR1 SGHTA, CDR2 FQGNSA. DNA of the CDR3: TGTGCCAGCAGCCAGGGGGTCCCCAATGAGCAGTTCTTC. Amino acid sequence: CASSQGVPNEQFF.

The rearrangement uses TRBV19 and TRBJ1-1; D gene unclear. Between the trimmed V and J ends, which lost 3 bases and 3 bases, there was a span of 20 bases. This CDR3 has 17 residues. Germline V gives CDR1 LNHDA, CDR2 SQIVND (reference sequence). CDR3 region: CASSIRARRHGDTEAFF. The CDR3 nucleotides are TGTGCCAGTAGTATCCGGGCCAGGCGCCACGGGGACACTGAAGCTTTCTTT.